The 21 T cell receptor beta chains below were found in one sample sequenced in a study of technical replicates of blood from several donors listed by TCRdb under 2017. Libraries came from the immunoSEQ multiplex PCR assay. TCRdb took this table from immuneACCESS and kept in-frame rearrangements with V and J called. Such tables lack part of the clones; where checked against another copy, unresolved V genes explain under half of the gap, and the rest is unexplained. In this sample the table shows approximately 85,000 clones, 94% of which occur a single time. Over 0.25% of the sample lies in the top ten. Sequenced input: T cells isolated from PBMCs. These receptors originate from a human donor in good health.

The genes are TRBV9 and TRBJ1-2; 8 nucleotides match TRBD1. This CDR3 has 16 amino acids. V was clipped by 4 bases and J by 7 bases; unmatched bases: 15. Germline CDR1 SGDLS, CDR2 YYNGEE. CDR3 in DNA: TGTGCCAGCAGCCCCCGAGAGGGGCAGGGGGCGATTGGCTACACCTTC. This encodes CASSPREGQGAIGYTF.

The chain links TRBV10-3 to TRBJ2-7; no clear D. Germline CDR1 is ENHRY and CDR2 is SYGVKD. V lost 6 bases and J 0 bases, leaving 9 bases between the germline ends. This CDR3 has 13 residues. CDR3 region: CAISDKPSYEQYF. CDR3 DNA sequence: TGTGCCATCAGCGACAAACCCTCCTACGAGCAGTACTTC.

The chain carries TRBV7-7 and TRBJ2-7; 7 nucleotides agree with TRBD2. This CDR3 has 19 amino acids. Germline V gene lookup returns CDR1 SSHAT and CDR2 FNYEAQ (reference sequence). V shed 4 bases and J 0 bases; nucleotides not matched to a gene: 18. The CDR3 DNA is TGTGCCAGCAGCTATATGCCGGGACTACCTCCGGGAGGCTCCTACGAGCAGTACTTC. As protein: CASSYMPGLPPGGSYEQYF.

The chain recombines TRBV19 with TRBJ2-4; 9 nucleotides align to TRBD1. Germline assignment: CDR1 LNHDA and CDR2 SQIVND (reference sequence). The CDR3 sequence is 17 residues long. Germline trimming cut 3 bases from V and 2 bases from J; bases unmatched to any gene: 8. The CDR3 sequence is CASSIFWDRATKNIQYF. The CDR3 bases are TGTGCCAGTAGTATTTTTTGGGACAGGGCGACCAAAAACATTCAGTACTTC.

The chain uses TRBV5-6 and TRBJ1-5; a possible D gene is TRBD1 (6 bases). This CDR3 contains 15 residues. Germline CDR1 is SGHDT and CDR2 is YYEEEE. The V and J ends lost 4 bases and 3 bases respectively, with 14 bases between them. For the CDR3, the DNA is TGTGCCAGCAGCATGGCCGGGACAAACAATCAGCCCCAGCATTTT. It codes for CASSMAGTNNQPQHF.

V usage is TRBV2 and J usage is TRBJ1-2; 8 nucleotides align to TRBD1. With V trimmed by 6 bases and J by 2 bases, 5 bases remained unmatched. CDR1 and CDR2 from the germline V gene are SNHLY and FYNNEI. This CDR3 has 14 amino acids. The CDR3 region has the DNA TGTGCCAGCAGGGACCGGACAGGGAACTATGGCTACACCTTC. It specifies CASRDRTGNYGYTF. Drawing the rest from reference TRBV2 and TRBJ1-2, the complete variable domain is EPEVTQTPSHQVTQMGQEVILRCVPISNHLYFYWYRQILGQKVEFLVSFYNNEISEKSEIFDDQFSVERPDGSNFTLKIRSTKLEDSAMYFCASRDRTGNYGYTFGSGTRLTVV.

The CDR3 nucleotides read TGTGCCAGCAGACGACAGGGGGGAGGCTCCTACGAGCAGTACTTC. This codes for CASRRQGGGSYEQYF. The chain employs TRBV28 and TRBJ2-7; TRBD1 matches at 9 bases. Germline assignment: CDR1 MDHEN and CDR2 SYDVKM. V was pared by 6 bases and J by 0 bases, with 6 bases of the junction left unmatched. The CDR3 loop spans 15 amino acids. The variable domain in full, completed from reference TRBV28 and TRBJ2-7, reads DVKVTQSSRYLVKRTGEKVFLECVQDMDHENMFWYRQDPGLGLRLIYFSYDVKMKEKGDIPEGYSVSREKKERFSLILESASTNQTSMYLCASRRQGGGSYEQYFGPGTRLTVT.

This chain joins TRBV6-5 and TRBJ2-7, with TRBD2 as a possible D gene (7 bases). This CDR3 comprises 16 residues. Between the trimmed V and J ends, which lost 0 bases and 4 bases, there was a span of 16 bases. CDR1 is MNHEY and CDR2 is SVGAGI in the germline V gene. This chain's CDR3 is CASSYSTLRGAYEQYF. The CDR3 DNA is TGTGCCAGCAGTTACTCGACCCTCCGGGGGGCGTACGAGCAGTACTTC.

The chain employs TRBV6-4 and TRBJ2-2; 9 nucleotides align to TRBD1. The CDR3 totals 16 residues. Germline V gene lookup returns CDR1 MRHNA and CDR2 SNTAGT. The V gene end was trimmed by 0 bases and the J gene end by 5 bases; junction bases not matched to a gene: 4. The CDR3 loop reads CASSDSKGQGTGELFF. CDR3 nucleotides: TGTGCCAGCAGTGACTCGAAGGGACAGGGAACCGGGGAGCTGTTTTTT.

This rearrangement joins TRBV12-5 to TRBJ1-4; D unresolved. CDR1 and CDR2 (germline): LGHNT, FRNRAP. V was clipped by 6 bases and J by 0 bases, with 5 bases between them. The CDR3 contains 13 residues. CDR3 DNA: TGTGCTAGTGGCTCCGCAACTAATGAAAAACTGTTTTTT. Amino acids: CASGSATNEKLFF. The whole variable domain, remainder taken from reference TRBV12-5 and TRBJ1-4, is DARVTQTPRHKVTEMGQEVTMRCQPILGHNTVFWYRQTMMQGLELLAYFRNRAPLDDSGMPKDRFSAEMPDATLATLKIQPSEPRDSAVYFCASGSATNEKLFFGSGTQLSVL.

The rearrangement joins TRBV5-4 to TRBJ2-5; 9 bases align to TRBD2. The CDR3 contains 17 residues. Germline V CDR1 and CDR2: SGHNT, YYREEE (reference sequence). J lost 1 base, V lost 3 bases, and 10 bases had no gene match. CDR3 nucleotide sequence: TGTGCCAGCAGCTATGGTCTGATTAGCGGGGGCCAAGAGACCCAGTACTTC. This sequence encodes CASSYGLISGGQETQYF.

The chain combines TRBV19 with TRBJ1-5; the D is unclear. Germline V gene sequence: CDR1 LNHDA, CDR2 SQIVND (reference sequence). This CDR3 has 14 residues. The germline V and J ends were trimmed by 6 bases and 3 bases, with 12 bases remaining between them. The CDR3 coding sequence is TGTGCCAGTAGGAACGAGGGATCCAATCAGCCCCAGCATTTT. It translates to CASRNEGSNQPQHF.

This sequence joins TRBV7-8 and TRBJ1-5, with 11 bases fitting TRBD1. The ends lost 4 bases at V and 6 bases at J; junction bases unmatched: 5. The germline CDR1 and CDR2 sequences are SGHVS and FQNEAQ. The CDR3 is made up of 15 amino acids. This CDR3 is CASSWDRGSRQPQHF. The CDR3 nucleotides are TGTGCCAGCAGCTGGGACAGGGGGTCTCGTCAGCCCCAGCATTTT.

J is TRBJ1-3 and V is TRBV27; the match to TRBD1 covers 7 bases. This CDR3 has 17 amino acids. V lost 0 bases and J lost 0; bases outside the gene matches: 5. The germline gives CDR1 MNHEY, CDR2 SMNVEV (reference sequence). The CDR3 nucleotides read TGTGCCAGCAGTTTATCGCAGGGGGGTAACTCTGGAAACACCATATATTTT. Translated, it gives CASSLSQGGNSGNTIYF.

The J gene is TRBJ2-3, the V gene TRBV27, with 11 bases identical to TRBD2. Unmatched junction bases numbered 6, after V lost 9 bases and J lost 4 bases. Germline-derived CDR1 and CDR2 are MNHEY and SMNVEV (reference sequence). The CDR3 is made up of 14 amino acids. CDR3 region: CASSSGLAADTQYF. For the CDR3, the DNA is TGTGCCAGTTCCTCGGGACTAGCGGCAGATACGCAGTATTTT.

The chain is built from TRBV27 and TRBJ1-2; the D is unclear. Trimming left V 6 bases short and J 4 bases short, with 12 bases between. The germline V gene encodes CDR1 MNHEY and CDR2 SMNVEV (reference sequence). The CDR3 length is 13 residues. As DNA, the CDR3 is TGTGCCAGCAGGCCCACGAGCGTCTATGGCTACACCTTC. Translation: CASRPTSVYGYTF.

The rearrangement uses TRBV19 and TRBJ1-5; possibly TRBD1 for D (5 bases). The V end lost 3 bases, the J end lost 4 bases, and 19 bases lay between the germline ends. The V gene's germline CDR1 is LNHDA and CDR2 SQIVND (reference sequence). The CDR3 is made up of 17 amino acids. The CDR3 sequence: CASSIGPTRQGNQPQHF. CDR3 nucleotides: TGTGCCAGTAGTATCGGTCCAACTCGGCAGGGAAATCAGCCCCAGCATTTT.

The chain couples TRBV5-6 to TRBJ1-1; D ambiguous. The CDR3 sequence is 17 residues long. V shed 0 bases and J shed 0 bases, with 15 bases lying between them. Germline V gives CDR1 SGHDT, CDR2 YYEEEE. The CDR3 region is CASSLGRGPQVNTEAFF. DNA of the CDR3: TGTGCCAGCAGCTTGGGGCGAGGGCCGCAAGTGAACACTGAAGCTTTCTTT.

The chain uses TRBV29-1 and TRBJ1-3; tentatively, D is TRBD1 (6 bases). Per the germline V gene, CDR1 is SQVTM and CDR2 is ANQGSEA. The CDR3 runs to 14 residues. The CDR3 reads CSAGDRGSGNTIYF. CDR3 nucleotides: TGCAGTGCAGGGGACCGAGGCTCTGGAAACACCATATATTTT.

The chain combines TRBV10-1 with TRBJ1-3; unclear D gene. The CDR3 consists of 13 residues. CDR1 is WNHNN and CDR2 is SYGVQD in the germline V gene (reference sequence). V lost 7 bases, J lost 0 bases, and 7 bases lay in between. The CDR3 is CASTSSSGNTIYF. Here the CDR3 DNA reads TGCGCCAGCACTTCGAGCTCTGGAAACACCATATATTTT.

The CDR3 is CASSGGQGNQPQHF. The CDR3 nucleotides read TGTGCCAGCAGCGGCGGACAGGGCAATCAGCCCCAGCATTTT. The chain is built from TRBV2 and TRBJ1-5, with 7 bases aligning to TRBD1. Germline values: CDR1 SNHLY, CDR2 FYNNEI. V trimming: 6 bases; J trimming: 2 bases; junction bases outside the gene matches: 4. The CDR3 contains 14 residues.